This passage covers 28 T cell receptor beta chains from one sample sequenced in a study of T cell responses to AZD1222 COVID-19 vaccine. TCRdb keeps only in-frame clones here, not all; method: immunoSEQ multiplex PCR. This sample has some 140,000 clones, with roughly 84% found just once. The sample was peripheral blood, taken on day 0 of AZD1222 vaccination. The receptors derive from an adult in good health.

The chain employs TRBV7-2 and TRBJ2-5, with TRBD2 identical over 7 bases. Germline V gives CDR1 SGHTA, CDR2 FQGNSA. This CDR3 contains 16 residues. The trim removed 5 bases at V and 1 base at J, leaving 10 bases unmatched. The CDR3 DNA reads as TGTGCCAGCAGCACCGGACTAGTTCGATCCCAAGAGACCCAGTACTTC. It yields the protein CASSTGLVRSQETQYF.

This chain links TRBV6-1 with TRBJ1-5; perhaps TRBD1 as D (6 bases). Deletions cut 1 base from V and 2 bases from J, with 9 bases between. Germline CDR1 reads MNHNS; CDR2 reads SASEGT. This CDR3 spans 15 amino acids. The CDR3 reads CASSEGGGRNQPQHF. As DNA, the CDR3 is TGTGCCAGCAGTGAAGGGGGGGGCCGCAATCAGCCCCAGCATTTT.

The CDR3 DNA sequence: TGTGCCAGTAGTTATAATGCCTTAAACTACTACAATGAGCAGTTCTTC. Translation: CASSYNALNYYNEQFF. The chain combines TRBV19 with TRBJ2-1; D gene unclear. This CDR3 has 16 amino acids. Trimming removed 5 bases from V and 3 bases from J, with 17 bases in between. Germline CDR1 LNHDA, CDR2 SQIVND (reference sequence).

V usage is TRBV19 and J usage is TRBJ1-1; 8 bases agree with TRBD1. Germline assignment: CDR1 LNHDA and CDR2 SQIVND (reference sequence). V gave up 5 bases and J gave up 1 base; unmatched junction bases: 3. The CDR3 covers 14 residues. CDR3 sequence reads: CASSRTGKNTEAFF. The CDR3 DNA is TGTGCCAGTAGTCGGACAGGGAAGAACACTGAAGCTTTCTTT.

The V call is TRBV28, the J call TRBJ1-5; 11 bases are shared with TRBD1. The germline CDR1 and CDR2 sequences are MDHEN and SYDVKM. Germline trimming cut 10 bases from V and 7 bases from J; bases unmatched to any gene: 9. The CDR3 consists of 14 residues. For the CDR3, the DNA is TGTGCCATTAGGACAGGGGGCGCTGAGCAGCCCCAGCATTTT. Residues: CAIRTGGAEQPQHF.

On this clone: In the same sample, other DNA sequences code for this CDR3. The rearrangement joins TRBV5-1 to TRBJ2-3; D remains ambiguous. Trimming pared 0 bases from V and 1 base from J, leaving 9 bases between. Germline-derived CDR1 and CDR2 are SGHRS and YFSETQ. There are 15 residues in the CDR3. This CDR3 is CASSLGPGGTDTQYF. The CDR3 coding sequence is TGCGCCAGCAGCTTGGGGCCAGGTGGCACAGATACGCAGTATTTT. The full variable domain, completed using reference TRBV5-1 and TRBJ2-3, is KAGVTQTPRYLIKTRGQQVTLSCSPISGHRSVSWYQQTPGQGLQFLFEYFSETQRNKGNFPGRFSGRQFSNSRSEMNVSTLELGDSALYLCASSLGPGGTDTQYFGPGTRLTVL.

This clone was seen a single time. This chain joins TRBV30 and TRBJ1-6, with 7 positions matching TRBD1. J gave up 2 bases and V 3 bases, and 1 base lay outside the gene matches. Germline CDR1 and CDR2: GTSNPN and SVGIG (reference sequence). The CDR3 contains 14 residues. For the CDR3, the DNA is TGTGCCTGGAGGACAGGGCCCTATAATTCACCCCTCCACTTT. It specifies CAWRTGPYNSPLHF.

V and J are TRBV14 and TRBJ2-7; 9 nucleotides agree with TRBD1. CDR1 and CDR2 from the germline V gene are SGHDN and FVKESK. CDR3 length: 15 residues. Trimming removed 3 bases from V and 6 bases from J; junction bases left unmatched: 9. CDR3 nucleotide sequence: TGTGCCAGCAGCCACGGCCCGGGACAGGGAGGCGAGCAGTACTTC. It is translated as CASSHGPGQGGEQYF.

This clone was recorded once. The rearrangement links TRBV6-2 or TRBV6-3 to TRBJ2-5; 7 positions match TRBD2. J was trimmed by 4 bases and V by 4 bases; bases with no gene match: 3. This CDR3 contains 13 residues. Germline loops: CDR1 MNHEY, CDR2 SVGEGT. DNA of the CDR3: TGTGCCAGCAGTTTGGGACTATTAGAGACCCAGTACTTC. As protein: CASSLGLLETQYF.

The rearrangement links TRBV5-4 to TRBJ2-2, with 7 bases aligning to TRBD2. J was trimmed by 1 base and V by 4 bases; bases with no gene match: 1. CDR3 length: 14 amino acids. The germline gives CDR1 SGHNT, CDR2 YYREEE (reference sequence). For the CDR3, the DNA is TGTGCCAGCAGCCTAGCGGTGAACACCGGGGAGCTGTTTTTT. It specifies CASSLAVNTGELFF.

The chain couples TRBV11-2 to TRBJ2-7, with D unresolved. The germline V gene has CDR1 SGHAT and CDR2 FQNNGV. The CDR3 is made up of 14 amino acids. V dropped 4 bases and J dropped 0 bases, with 10 bases sitting between them. The CDR3 loop reads CASSSLWSSYEQYF. For the CDR3, the DNA is TGTGCCAGCAGCTCACTCTGGAGCTCCTACGAGCAGTACTTC.

The chain couples TRBV5-1 to TRBJ2-1; a weak D match, TRBD1 (5 bases). This CDR3 region has 13 residues. The germline CDR1 and CDR2 sequences are SGHRS and YFSETQ. Trimming left V 0 bases short and J 10 bases short, with 11 bases between. CDR3 coding DNA: TGCGCCAGCAGCTTGGTTGGGGCTTTAGAGCAGTTCTTC. Amino acid sequence: CASSLVGALEQFF.

V gene TRBV11-1 combines with J gene TRBJ1-4; D is uncertain. Trimming left V 4 bases short and J 4 bases short, with 10 bases between. This CDR3 spans 14 amino acids. Per the germline V gene, CDR1 is SGHAT and CDR2 is FQDESV (reference sequence). The DNA of the CDR3 is TGTGCCAGCAGCTCGGACCGCCTTAATGAAAAACTGTTTTTT. This translates into CASSSDRLNEKLFF.

The V gene is TRBV12-3 or TRBV12-4, the J gene TRBJ1-5; tentative D call: TRBD1 (5 bases). V shed 6 bases and J shed 4 bases, with 10 bases lying between them. This CDR3 spans 13 amino acids. CDR3 region: CASSVDRNQPQHF. As DNA, the CDR3 is TGTGCCAGCAGCGTTGACAGAAATCAGCCCCAGCATTTT.

This sequence joins TRBV6-5 and TRBJ1-5; D perhaps matches TRBD1 (5 bases). V dropped 4 bases and J dropped 3 bases, with 10 bases sitting between them. The CDR3 is 14 residues long. Germline CDR1 MNHEY, CDR2 SVGAGI. The CDR3 loop reads CASSLDISNQPQHF. The CDR3 DNA is TGTGCCAGCAGTTTGGACATTTCCAATCAGCCCCAGCATTTT.

The chain joins TRBV6-5 to TRBJ1-6; D remains unclear. V was pared by 2 bases and J by 0 bases, with 8 bases between. Per germline, CDR1 MNHEY and CDR2 SVGAGI. CDR3 length: 16 residues. CDR3 sequence: CASSYAGSSYNSPLHF. DNA for the CDR3: TGTGCCAGCAGTTACGCCGGCAGCTCCTATAATTCACCCCTCCACTTT.

The chain uses TRBV5-1 and TRBJ1-1, with D uncertain. V dropped 1 base and J dropped 5 bases, with 9 bases sitting between them. The germline V gene encodes CDR1 SGHRS and CDR2 YFSETQ. The CDR3 extends over 13 amino acids. The CDR3 loop is CASSLRGETEAFF. The CDR3 nucleotides read TGCGCCAGCAGCTTGCGGGGTGAGACTGAAGCTTTCTTT.

The gene calls are TRBV5-6 and TRBJ1-1; tentative D call: TRBD1 (5 bases). Per the germline V gene, CDR1 is SGHDT and CDR2 is YYEEEE. V was shortened by 3 bases and J by 4 bases, with 10 bases between the two germline ends. The CDR3 is 13 residues long. The CDR3 sequence: CASSSRDLTEAFF. The CDR3 region has the DNA TGTGCCAGCAGCTCAAGGGACCTCACTGAAGCTTTCTTT.

V gene TRBV6-5 combines with J gene TRBJ1-6; D call uncertain. The CDR3 covers 16 residues. CDR1 and CDR2 (germline): MNHEY, SVGAGI. The V end lost 4 bases, the J end lost 9 bases, and 19 bases lay between the germline ends. CDR3 protein: CASSLIPLSGSSPLHF. The CDR3 coding sequence is TGTGCCAGCAGTTTAATACCCCTCTCGGGAAGTTCACCCCTCCACTTT.

The J gene is TRBJ1-1, the V gene TRBV18, with D perhaps matching TRBD1 (6 bases). Per the germline V gene, CDR1 is KGHSH and CDR2 is LQKENI. The ends were cut back, 3 bases at V and 10 bases at J, with 18 bases in the middle. This CDR3 region has 14 residues. CDR3 sequence (DNA): TGTGCCAGCTCACCGGGCCAAACAGGGTTCGGAGCTTTCTTT. This sequence encodes CASSPGQTGFGAFF.

V gene TRBV5-1 combines with J gene TRBJ1-2, with D tentatively TRBD1 (6 bases). The CDR3 loop spans 13 amino acids. Germline CDR1 SGHRS, CDR2 YFSETQ. V lost 0 bases and J 8 bases, leaving 11 bases between the germline ends. The CDR3 loop reads CASSLGDRNGYTF. The CDR3 nucleotides read TGCGCCAGCAGCTTGGGAGACAGGAACGGCTACACCTTC. The entire variable domain, with the rest obtained from reference TRBV5-1 and TRBJ1-2, is as follows: KAGVTQTPRYLIKTRGQQVTLSCSPISGHRSVSWYQQTPGQGLQFLFEYFSETQRNKGNFPGRFSGRQFSNSRSEMNVSTLELGDSALYLCASSLGDRNGYTFGSGTRLTVV.

The CDR3 bases are TGTGCCAGCAGCCCTCAGGGGTGGGAAACTAATGAAAAACTGTTTTTT. It encodes CASSPQGWETNEKLFF. J is TRBJ1-4 and V is TRBV27; tentative D call: TRBD1 (6 bases). The germline CDR1 and CDR2 sequences are MNHEY and SMNVEV (reference sequence). Trimming left V 6 bases short and J 1 base short, with 15 bases between. This CDR3 has 16 amino acids.

This clone has only a few counts. This chain connects TRBV28 to TRBJ2-1; 10 bases fit TRBD2. The CDR3 is 16 residues long. V gave up 5 bases and J gave up 4 bases; unmatched junction bases: 8. From germline, CDR1 is MDHEN and CDR2 SYDVKM. The CDR3 loop reads CASSEPSGGYYNEQFF. CDR3 in DNA: TGTGCCAGCAGTGAACCTAGCGGGGGTTATTACAATGAGCAGTTCTTC.

The chain uses TRBV9 and TRBJ1-3; tentatively, D is TRBD1 (6 bases). CDR1 and CDR2 from the germline V gene are SGDLS and YYNGEE. This CDR3 has 15 amino acids. V was shortened by 0 bases and J by 2 bases, with 9 bases between the two germline ends. CDR3 in amino acids: CASSVGEGAGNTIYF. Written as DNA, the CDR3 is TGTGCCAGCAGCGTAGGGGAGGGGGCTGGAAACACCATATATTTT.

The chain links TRBV19 to TRBJ1-5, with D unclear. The length of the CDR3 is 13 residues. In germline, CDR1 is LNHDA, CDR2 SQIVND (reference sequence). V was pared by 5 bases and J by 4 bases, with 9 bases between. This CDR3 is CASSARDNQPQHF. The CDR3, as DNA: TGTGCCAGTAGTGCCCGAGATAATCAGCCCCAGCATTTT.

This clone has more than one count but fewer than ten. This sequence joins TRBV6-1 and TRBJ1-1; 9 bases map to TRBD1. The CDR3 loop spans 15 amino acids. Trimming removed 2 bases from V and 6 bases from J; junction bases left unmatched: 7. CDR1 is MNHNS, CDR2 SASEGT, per germline. For the CDR3, the DNA is TGTGCCAGCAGTGAAACCGGGACAGGGAGATCTGAAGCTTTCTTT. Translating it yields CASSETGTGRSEAFF.

V and J are TRBV29-1 and TRBJ1-2; no definite D call. Germline CDR1 and CDR2: SQVTM and ANQGSEA. V was clipped by 4 bases and J by 7 bases, with 4 bases between them. CDR3 length: 9 amino acids. CDR3 sequence (DNA): TGCAGCGTTGGAGTTGGCTACACCTTC. As protein: CSVGVGYTF.

This chain connects TRBV27 to TRBJ1-5, with D hard to call. The V end was cut by 3 bases, the J end by 6 bases, with 9 bases between. The germline gives CDR1 MNHEY, CDR2 SMNVEV (reference sequence). The CDR3 has 13 residues. CDR3 protein: CASSLSLGQPQHF. DNA of the CDR3: TGTGCCAGCAGTTTGTCGCTCGGTCAGCCCCAGCATTTT.